The 10 T cell receptor beta chains reported below all come from one sample, sequenced in a study of blood T cell repertoires in COVID-19. Here immunoSEQ multiplex PCR was the method, and the copy in TCRdb shows in-frame clones only, minus some. The table includes under 120,000 clones, 70% to 90% detected once. Sequenced material: peripheral blood. Every receptor here comes from a human donor in a cohort sampled during active COVID-19.

This sequence joins TRBV5-5 and TRBJ2-1; D possibly corresponds to TRBD2 (6 bases). CDR1 is SGHKS and CDR2 is YYEKEE in the germline V gene (reference sequence). The CDR3 is 15 amino acids. V lost 4 bases to trimming and J lost 1 base, with 12 bases between them. The CDR3 nucleotides read TGTGCCAGCAGCCGGGACGCGGGGTCCTACAATGAGCAGTTCTTC. It specifies CASSRDAGSYNEQFF.

The J gene is TRBJ1-2, the V gene TRBV25-1; the match to TRBD1 covers 12 bases. Germline loops: CDR1 MGHDK, CDR2 SYGVNS. Trimming at V came to 4 bases and at J to 4 bases, leaving 7 bases not matched to a gene. The CDR3 spans 16 residues. In DNA, the CDR3 is TGTGCCAGCAGTGCCTCTCCGGGACAGGGGGCCTATGGCTACACCTTC. Its translation is CASSASPGQGAYGYTF.

This chain uses TRBV7-9 with TRBJ2-3, with D possibly TRBD2 on 6 matching bases. The CDR3 length is 15 residues. Germline V gives CDR1 SEHNR, CDR2 FQNEAQ (reference sequence). The V gene lost 7 bases and the J gene lost 2 bases, with 16 bases spanning the gap. CDR3 amino acids: CASTPKGGNTDTQYF. CDR3 nucleotides: TGTGCCAGCACCCCCAAGGGCGGGAACACAGATACGCAGTATTTT.

To note about this clone: In the same sample, other DNA sequences code for this CDR3. The CDR3 region is CASSLTGTDTQYF. The CDR3 DNA sequence: TGTGCCAGCAGTTTGACAGGGACAGATACGCAGTATTTT. The chain has TRBV12-3 or TRBV12-4 and TRBJ2-3; TRBD1 matches 7 bases. This CDR3 has 13 amino acids. J was trimmed by 3 bases and V by 3 bases; bases with no gene match: 0.

The V and J genes are TRBV5-4 and TRBJ1-1; a weak D match, TRBD1 (6 bases). Germline V gene sequence: CDR1 SGHNT, CDR2 YYREEE (reference sequence). CDR3 length: 14 amino acids. V was cut by 6 bases and J by 4 bases, with 16 bases left in between. The CDR3 loop reads CASTRGGSATEAFF. Here the CDR3 DNA reads TGTGCCAGCACCCGGGGGGGCTCGGCCACTGAAGCTTTCTTT.

This rearrangement joins TRBV23-1 to TRBJ2-3; TRBD1 is a possible D gene (5 bases). TRBV23-1 is treated as an ORF (open reading frame) with a function not yet certain. The CDR3 consists of 17 residues. V was clipped by 4 bases and J by 2 bases, with 19 bases between them. As DNA, the CDR3 is TGCGCCAGCAGTCCCCCTCACGACAGAGTTGACACAGATACGCAGTATTTT. Its translation is CASSPPHDRVDTDTQYF.

V usage is TRBV6-5 and J usage is TRBJ2-2; possibly TRBD2 for D (6 bases). The CDR3 is 14 amino acids. Deletions cut 7 bases from V and 4 bases from J, with 13 bases between. CDR1 is MNHEY and CDR2 is SVGAGI in the germline V gene. The CDR3 protein is CASIDLGGTGELFF. The CDR3 region has the DNA TGTGCCAGCATCGACCTGGGGGGCACCGGGGAGCTGTTTTTT.

This chain connects TRBV5-1 to TRBJ2-3, with D maybe TRBD2 (6 bases). The CDR3 extends over 18 amino acids. V was clipped by 0 bases and J by 0 bases, with 17 bases between them. Germline-derived CDR1 and CDR2 are SGHRS and YFSETQ. CDR3 in amino acids: CASSLGRDSLTSTDTQYF. The CDR3 DNA reads TGCGCCAGCAGCTTGGGGCGGGACTCGCTAACTAGCACAGATACGCAGTATTTT. Complete variable domain (other parts from reference TRBV5-1 and TRBJ2-3): KAGVTQTPRYLIKTRGQQVTLSCSPISGHRSVSWYQQTPGQGLQFLFEYFSETQRNKGNFPGRFSGRQFSNSRSEMNVSTLELGDSALYLCASSLGRDSLTSTDTQYFGPGTRLTVL.

This clone has only one observation. This sequence joins TRBV2 and TRBJ2-1; 8 nucleotides align to TRBD1. CDR1 and CDR2 (germline): SNHLY, FYNNEI. The CDR3 spans 13 residues. Unmatched junction bases numbered 3, after V lost 5 bases and J lost 6 bases. CDR3 sequence (DNA): TGTGCCAGCAGTTCAGGACAGGGCAATGAGCAGTTCTTC. Translated: CASSSGQGNEQFF. Full variable domain (outside the CDR3, taken from reference TRBV2 and TRBJ2-1): EPEVTQTPSHQVTQMGQEVILRCVPISNHLYFYWYRQILGQKVEFLVSFYNNEISEKSEIFDDQFSVERPDGSNFTLKIRSTKLEDSAMYFCASSSGQGNEQFFGPGTRLTVL.

The chain is built from TRBV27 and TRBJ2-4, with 7 positions matching TRBD2. The CDR3 has 16 amino acids. Looked up from germline, CDR1 is MNHEY and CDR2 is SMNVEV (reference sequence). Losses at the gene ends were 6 bases for V and 0 bases for J; bases not matched to a gene: 8. CDR3 region: CASRRGGLLAKNIQYF. The CDR3 nucleotides are TGTGCCAGCAGACGCGGGGGACTACTAGCCAAAAACATTCAGTACTTC.